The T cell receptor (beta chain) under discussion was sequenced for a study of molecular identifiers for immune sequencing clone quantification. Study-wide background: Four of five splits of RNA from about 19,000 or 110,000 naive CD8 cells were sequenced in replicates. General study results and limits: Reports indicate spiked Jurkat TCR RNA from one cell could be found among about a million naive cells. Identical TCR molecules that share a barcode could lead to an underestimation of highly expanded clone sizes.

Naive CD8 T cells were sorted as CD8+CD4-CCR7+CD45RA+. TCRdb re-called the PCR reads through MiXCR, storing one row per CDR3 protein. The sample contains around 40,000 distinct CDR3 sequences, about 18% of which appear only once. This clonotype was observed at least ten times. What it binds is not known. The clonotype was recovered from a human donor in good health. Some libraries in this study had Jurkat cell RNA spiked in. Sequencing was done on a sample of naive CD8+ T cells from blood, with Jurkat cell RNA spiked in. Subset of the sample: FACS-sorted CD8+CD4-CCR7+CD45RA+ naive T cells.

DNA of the CDR3: TGTGCCAGCAGTTTAGTGCCCCCCGACGAGCAGTACTTC. It specifies CASSLVPPDEQYF. The rearrangement joins TRBV27 to TRBJ2-7, with D unresolved. Germline CDR1 is MNHEY and CDR2 is SMNVEV (reference sequence). The V end lost 2 bases, the J end lost 5 bases, and 10 bases lay between the germline ends. This CDR3 has 13 residues.